The next 7 T cell receptor beta chains were all read from a single sample in a study of OX40 agonist ivuxolimab in advanced cancers. Assay: immunoSEQ multiplex PCR; the TCRdb copy retains only in-frame clones and omits some. The table shows 35,000 to 45,000 clones, with about 79% occurring only once. The source material was CD4+ or CD8+ T cells sorted from blood, sampled in a trial of the OX40 agonist ivuxolimab. The receptor source for this set is an adult with an advanced solid tumor such as melanoma, head and neck, liver or kidney cancer.

This clone was recorded once. The chain couples TRBV29-1 to TRBJ2-5; D may be TRBD2 (6 bases). This CDR3 comprises 13 residues. Germline V gene sequence: CDR1 SQVTM, CDR2 ANQGSEA. Trimming stripped 2 bases from V and 11 bases from J, with 18 bases between. CDR3 in DNA: TGCAGCGTTGAAACGAGGGAGGACCGGGAGCAGTACTTC. Its translation: CSVETREDREQYF. The full variable domain, with the rest looked up from reference TRBV29-1 and TRBJ2-5, is SAVISQKPSRDICQRGTSLTIQCQVDSQVTMMFWYRQQPGQSLTLIATANQGSEATYESGFVIDKFPISRPNLTFSTLTVSNMSPEDSSIYLCSVETREDREQYFGPGTRLLVL.

Only one count was recorded for this clone. J is TRBJ2-5 and V is TRBV5-4; 11 bases align to TRBD1. The J call could be wrong; TRBJ2-7 is a better fit for the DNA end. This CDR3 is 16 amino acids long. Germline V gene data show CDR1 as SGHNT and CDR2 as YYREEE (reference sequence). The CDR3, as DNA: TGTGCCAGCAGCTTGATGGGGACAGGGGGCTCCTACGAGCAGTACTTC. Translation: CASSLMGTGGSYEQYF.

The genes are TRBV21-1 and TRBJ1-1; the table's D call, TRBD1, has no DNA check behind it. TRBV21-1 is deemed a pseudogene. This CDR3 spans 17 amino acids. This CDR3 reads CASSKIHRAGGNTEAFF. In DNA, the CDR3 is TGTGCCAGCAGCAAAATACATAGGGCAGGGGGGAACACTGAAGCTTTCTTT.

Only a few counts were recorded for this clone. This chain uses TRBV6-5 with TRBJ2-1, with D maybe TRBD2 (7 bases). In germline, CDR1 is MNHEY, CDR2 SVGAGI. Deletions cut 2 bases from V and 9 bases from J, with 11 bases between. There are 13 residues in the CDR3. CDR3 sequence: CASSYQRDTEQFF. Here the CDR3 DNA reads TGTGCCAGCAGTTACCAGCGGGACACTGAGCAGTTCTTC.

The chain is built from TRBV9 and TRBJ2-5; 7 nucleotides match TRBD2. The length of the CDR3 is 15 residues. Trimming at V came to 3 bases and at J to 2 bases, leaving 7 bases not matched to a gene. Germline V gene data show CDR1 as SGDLS and CDR2 as YYNGEE. The CDR3 loop reads CASSGQGGNQETQYF. CDR3 DNA: TGTGCCAGCAGCGGCCAGGGAGGGAATCAAGAGACCCAGTACTTC. Based on the CDR3 plus reference TRBV9 and TRBJ2-5, the full variable domain is DSGVTQTPKHLITATGQRVTLRCSPRSGDLSVYWYQQSLDQGLQFLIQYYNGEERAKGNILERFSAQQFPDLHSELNLSSLELGDSALYFCASSGQGGNQETQYFGPGTRLLVL.

The table lists this clone with a few counts. V and J are TRBV6-5 and TRBJ1-5, with D perhaps TRBD1 (5 bases). The germline gives CDR1 MNHEY, CDR2 SVGAGI. This CDR3 spans 15 amino acids. Trimming removed 6 bases at V and 8 bases at J, with 20 bases between. This chain's CDR3 is CASSSGTGRFEPQHF. CDR3 bases: TGTGCCAGCAGCTCCGGGACGGGACGTTTTGAGCCCCAGCATTTT.

The rearrangement joins TRBV19 to TRBJ1-3; 10 positions match TRBD1. V dropped 7 bases and J dropped 6; count of bases not matched to a gene: 12. In germline, CDR1 is LNHDA, CDR2 SQIVND (reference sequence). This CDR3 spans 16 amino acids. In DNA form, the CDR3 reads TGTGCCAGTACCCATCCGGGACAGGGGCGATCAAACACCATATATTTT. Amino acids: CASTHPGQGRSNTIYF.